The 2 T cell receptor beta chains below all came from one sample that was sequenced in a study of T-cell reconstitution after alpha-beta-depleted transplantation in children (dated by TCRdb to 2015 to 2016). Library construction relied on PCR. TCRdb shows the sequencer as Illumina HiSeq 2500. Molecular barcoding was employed in the preparation of TCR libraries, with unique molecular identifiers being used to normalize TCRbeta repertoire quantification. Starting from the raw public reads, TCRdb applied fastp trimming at Q25, assembled clones with MiXCR and retained in-frame beta chains. One record per CDR3 amino acid sequence lists the most common genes and DNA. The sample records 480,000 or so distinct CDR3 sequences, 10% to 13% of which are singletons. The ten largest clones add up to about 2% of the sample. What this sample's treatment or condition label stands for: allogeneic hematopoietic cell transplantation with graft depleted of TCRalphabeta T cells and CD19 B cells.

Sequenced material: PBMCs, taken before TCRalphabeta/CD19-depleted stem cell transplant. The receptors come from a child aged 2-15 years with inherited bone marrow failure, due to receive a stem cell transplant.

The table lists this clonotype with many counts. This rearrangement joins TRBV7-6 to TRBJ2-7; 7 bases agree with TRBD2. Germline CDR1 SGHVS, CDR2 FNYEAQ. Trimming removed 0 bases from V and 3 bases from J; junction bases left unmatched: 2. This CDR3 contains 14 residues. In nucleotides, the CDR3 is TGTGCCAGCAGCTTAGCGTGGGAGGGCTACGAGCAGTACTTC. Translating gives CASSLAWEGYEQYF.

This clonotype was counted ten times or more. The CDR3 DNA is TGTGCCAGCGGGGCCGGGACAGGGAGTAGTCAGCCCCAGCATTTT. Amino acid sequence: CASGAGTGSSQPQHF. The V and J genes are TRBV5-5 and TRBJ1-5, with 9 bases aligning to TRBD1. Germline values: CDR1 SGHKS, CDR2 YYEKEE (reference sequence). Germline trimming cut 7 bases from V and 6 bases from J; bases unmatched to any gene: 11. This CDR3 spans 15 amino acids.